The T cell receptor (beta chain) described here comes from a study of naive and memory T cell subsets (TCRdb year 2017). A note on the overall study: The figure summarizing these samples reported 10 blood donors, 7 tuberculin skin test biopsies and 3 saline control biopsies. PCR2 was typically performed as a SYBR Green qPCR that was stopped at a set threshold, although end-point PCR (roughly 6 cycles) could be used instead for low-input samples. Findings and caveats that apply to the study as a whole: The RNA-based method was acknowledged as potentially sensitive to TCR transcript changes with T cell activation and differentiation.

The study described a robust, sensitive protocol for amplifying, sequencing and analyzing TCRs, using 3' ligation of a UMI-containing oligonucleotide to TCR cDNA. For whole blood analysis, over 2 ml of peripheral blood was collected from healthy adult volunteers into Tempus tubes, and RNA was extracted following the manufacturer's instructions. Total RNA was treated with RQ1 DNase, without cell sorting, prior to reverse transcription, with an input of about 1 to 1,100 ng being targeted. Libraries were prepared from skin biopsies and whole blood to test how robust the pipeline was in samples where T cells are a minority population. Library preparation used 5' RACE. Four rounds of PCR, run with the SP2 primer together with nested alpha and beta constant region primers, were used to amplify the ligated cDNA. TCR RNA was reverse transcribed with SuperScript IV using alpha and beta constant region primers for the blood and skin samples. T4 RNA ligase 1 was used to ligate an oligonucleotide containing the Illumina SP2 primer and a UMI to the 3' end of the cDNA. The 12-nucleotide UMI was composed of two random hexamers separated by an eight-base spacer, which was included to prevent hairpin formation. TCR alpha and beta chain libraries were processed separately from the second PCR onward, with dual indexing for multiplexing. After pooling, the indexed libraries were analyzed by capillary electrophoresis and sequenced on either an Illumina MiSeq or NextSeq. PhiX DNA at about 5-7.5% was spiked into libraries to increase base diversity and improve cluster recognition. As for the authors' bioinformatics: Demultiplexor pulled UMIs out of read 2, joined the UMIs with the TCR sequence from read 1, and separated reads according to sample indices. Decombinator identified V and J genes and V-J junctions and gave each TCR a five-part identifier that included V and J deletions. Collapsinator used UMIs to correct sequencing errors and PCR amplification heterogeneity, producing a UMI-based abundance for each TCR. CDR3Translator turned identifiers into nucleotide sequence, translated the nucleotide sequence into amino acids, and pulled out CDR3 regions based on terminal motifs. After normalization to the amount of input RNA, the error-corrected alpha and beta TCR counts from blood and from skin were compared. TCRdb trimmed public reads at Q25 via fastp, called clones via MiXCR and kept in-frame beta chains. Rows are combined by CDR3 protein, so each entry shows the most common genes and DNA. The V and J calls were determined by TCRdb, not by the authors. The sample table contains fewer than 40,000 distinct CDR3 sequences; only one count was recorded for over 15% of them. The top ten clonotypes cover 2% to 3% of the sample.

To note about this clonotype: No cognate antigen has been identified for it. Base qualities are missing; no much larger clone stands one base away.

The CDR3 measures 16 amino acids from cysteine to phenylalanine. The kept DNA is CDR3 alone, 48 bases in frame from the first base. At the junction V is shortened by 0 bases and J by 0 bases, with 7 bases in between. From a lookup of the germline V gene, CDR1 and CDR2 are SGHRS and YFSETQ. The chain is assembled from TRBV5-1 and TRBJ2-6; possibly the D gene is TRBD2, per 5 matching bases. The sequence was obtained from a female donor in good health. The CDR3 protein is CASSLAAGSGANVLTF. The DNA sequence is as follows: TGCGCCAGCAGCTTGGCTGCGGGCTCTGGGGCCAACGTCCTGACTTTC.